These 12 T cell receptor beta chains were sequenced from one sample in a study of cytomegalovirus exposure and HLA in healthy donors (dated by TCRdb to about 2017). The method behind the library was the immunoSEQ multiplex PCR assay. For the multiplex PCR, a mixture combining 60 forward primers for TCR Vbeta segments and 13 reverse primers for TCR Jbeta segments was used. What TCRdb holds here is the immuneACCESS table cut down to in-frame rearrangements. Part of the clones is not present; checked against another copy, under half of the missing clones reflect an unresolved V gene, and the others are unexplained. The sample table contains 170,000 or so clones; only one count was recorded for 84% of them. The biggest ten clones account for 0.38% of the sample. The source material was PBMCs. The source is a boy younger than 10 in good health and CMV-seronegative.

The chain joins TRBV29-1 to TRBJ2-1; D possibly corresponds to TRBD1 (6 bases). V was clipped by 8 bases and J by 2 bases, with 16 bases between them. Germline assignment: CDR1 SQVTM and CDR2 ANQGSEA. CDR3 length: 14 residues. The CDR3 DNA sequence: TGCAGCATGGGGGCGGGTACTACCTACAATGAGCAGTTCTTC. Translation: CSMGAGTTYNEQFF.

J is TRBJ2-7 and V is TRBV6-1; TRBD2 agrees at 11 bases. Losses at the gene ends were 8 bases for V and 4 bases for J; bases not matched to a gene: 13. From germline, CDR1 is MNHNS and CDR2 SASEGT. The CDR3 runs to 16 residues. CDR3 DNA: TGTGCCAGCGGTCAAGGGCTAGCGGGAGGACCTTACGAGCAGTACTTC. The encoded protein is CASGQGLAGGPYEQYF.

Of note for this clone: An end of the junction does not agree with germline; a read error may underlie this. This sequence joins TRBV11-2 and TRBJ2-7; 13 bases are shared with TRBD2. Germline loops: CDR1 SGHAT, CDR2 FQNNGV. This CDR3 comprises 12 residues. CDR3 DNA sequence: TGTGCCAGCAGCTTCAACGGACTAGCGGGAGCCTTC. Its translation: CASSFNGLAGAF.

The CDR3 DNA reads as TGTGCCAGCAGGGGGGAGGGGTGGGGCAGGGTGATGAACACTGAAGCTTTCTTT. Its translation: CASRGEGWGRVMNTEAFF. The chain employs TRBV7-8 and TRBJ1-1; D perhaps matches TRBD1 (5 bases). In germline, CDR1 is SGHVS, CDR2 FQNEAQ. The length of the CDR3 is 18 residues. V was shortened by 6 bases and J by 0 bases, with 23 bases between the two germline ends. Full variable domain (rest looked up from reference TRBV7-8 and TRBJ1-1): GAGVSQSPRYKVAKRGQDVALRCDPISGHVSLFWYQQALGQGPEFLTYFQNEAQLDKSGLPSDRFFAERPEGSVSTLKIQRTQQEDSAVYLCASRGEGWGRVMNTEAFFGQGTRLTVV.

This chain uses TRBV13 with TRBJ2-1; D might be TRBD1 (6 bases). V lost 4 bases and J lost 8, with 18 bases in between. CDR3 length: 15 residues. Germline V gene data show CDR1 as PRHDT and CDR2 as FYEKMQ (reference sequence). CDR3 nucleotide sequence: TGTGCCAGCAGCTGGGACAAGGACCCCGATGATGAGCAGTTCTTC. It translates to CASSWDKDPDDEQFF.

This rearrangement joins TRBV18 to TRBJ2-3; 8 positions match TRBD2. The V segment lost 3 bases and the J segment 0 bases; nucleotides outside the gene matches: 2. There are 15 residues in the CDR3. Germline lookup yields CDR1 KGHSH and CDR2 LQKENI. The CDR3 sequence is CASSPIAGSTDTQYF. CDR3 DNA sequence: TGTGCCAGCTCACCTATAGCGGGAAGCACAGATACGCAGTATTTT. The complete variable domain, with remaining parts taken from reference TRBV18 and TRBJ2-3, reads NAGVMQNPRHLVRRRGQEARLRCSPMKGHSHVYWYRQLPEEGLKFMVYLQKENIIDESGMPKERFSAEFPKEGPSILRIQQVVRGDSAAYFCASSPIAGSTDTQYFGPGTRLTVL.

The chain joins TRBV9 to TRBJ1-1, with TRBD1 matching 7 bases. Per the germline V gene, CDR1 is SGDLS and CDR2 is YYNGEE. The CDR3 is made up of 16 amino acids. The V gene end was trimmed by 4 bases and the J gene end by 4 bases; junction bases not matched to a gene: 13. The CDR3 here is CASSPRRGGGGTEAFF. The CDR3 DNA is TGTGCCAGCAGCCCCAGAAGAGGGGGCGGAGGCACTGAAGCTTTCTTT. Looking up the rest from reference TRBV9 and TRBJ1-1 gives the full variable domain: DSGVTQTPKHLITATGQRVTLRCSPRSGDLSVYWYQQSLDQGLQFLIQYYNGEERAKGNILERFSAQQFPDLHSELNLSSLELGDSALYFCASSPRRGGGGTEAFFGQGTRLTVV.

The chain recombines TRBV10-1 with TRBJ2-2; weak D call: TRBD2 (6 bases). Per germline, CDR1 WNHNN and CDR2 SYGVQD (reference sequence). The germline V and J ends were trimmed by 2 bases and 1 base, with 8 bases remaining between them. This CDR3 is built from 15 residues. The CDR3 here is CASSEGTQNTGELFF. As DNA, the CDR3 is TGCGCCAGCAGTGAGGGGACTCAGAACACCGGGGAGCTGTTTTTT.

The chain combines TRBV27 with TRBJ2-5, with 7 bases fitting TRBD2. CDR1 is MNHEY, CDR2 SMNVEV, per germline (reference sequence). The ends lost 1 base at V and 2 bases at J; junction bases unmatched: 10. This CDR3 is built from 17 residues. The CDR3 region is CASSLLPGTNRQETQYF. As DNA, the CDR3 is TGTGCCAGCAGTTTATTACCCGGGACTAATAGACAAGAGACCCAGTACTTC.

This clone has only one observation. This chain joins TRBV27 and TRBJ1-2; 8 positions match TRBD1. The germline gives CDR1 MNHEY, CDR2 SMNVEV (reference sequence). This CDR3 is 14 amino acids long. Trimming cost V 5 bases and J 5 bases; bases outside gene matches: 7. The CDR3 nucleotides are TGTGCCAGCAGTCGGACAGGGATGGTGTATGGCTACACCTTC. Its protein is CASSRTGMVYGYTF.

A few counts support this clone. V gene TRBV5-6 combines with J gene TRBJ1-2, with D possibly matching TRBD1 (5 bases). V dropped 3 bases and J dropped 6 bases, with 15 bases sitting between them. CDR3 length: 14 residues. Germline CDR1 is SGHDT and CDR2 is YYEEEE. DNA of the CDR3: TGTGCCAGCAGCTGGGACGGGGGAAGGCATGGCTACACCTTC. This encodes CASSWDGGRHGYTF.

V gene TRBV27 combines with J gene TRBJ2-3, with 9 bases matching TRBD2. V shed 2 bases, J shed 2 bases, and the junction held 8 bases outside the gene matches. Germline V gene lookup returns CDR1 MNHEY and CDR2 SMNVEV (reference sequence). This CDR3 comprises 17 residues. CDR3 residues: CASSLKASGTPTDTQYF. The CDR3 DNA reads as TGTGCCAGCAGTTTAAAGGCTAGCGGGACTCCCACAGATACGCAGTATTTT.